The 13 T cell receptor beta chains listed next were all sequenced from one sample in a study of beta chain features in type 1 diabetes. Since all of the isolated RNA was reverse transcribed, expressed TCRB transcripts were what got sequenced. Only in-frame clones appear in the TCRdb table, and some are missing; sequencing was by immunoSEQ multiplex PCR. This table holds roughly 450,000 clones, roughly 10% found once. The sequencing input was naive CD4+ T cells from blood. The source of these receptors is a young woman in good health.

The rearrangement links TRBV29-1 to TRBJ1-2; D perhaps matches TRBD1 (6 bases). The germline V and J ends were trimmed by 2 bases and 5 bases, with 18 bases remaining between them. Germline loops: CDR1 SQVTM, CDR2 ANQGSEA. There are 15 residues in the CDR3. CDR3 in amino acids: CSVELSRDNGYGYTF. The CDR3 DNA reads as TGCAGCGTTGAACTATCCCGGGACAATGGGTATGGCTACACCTTC.

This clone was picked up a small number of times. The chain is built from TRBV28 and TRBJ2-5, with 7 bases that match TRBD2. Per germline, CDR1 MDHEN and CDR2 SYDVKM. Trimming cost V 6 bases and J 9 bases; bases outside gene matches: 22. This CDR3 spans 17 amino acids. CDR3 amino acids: CASSRFGLAGFSGAQYF. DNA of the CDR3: TGTGCCAGCAGCCGCTTTGGATTAGCGGGCTTCTCGGGGGCCCAGTACTTC.

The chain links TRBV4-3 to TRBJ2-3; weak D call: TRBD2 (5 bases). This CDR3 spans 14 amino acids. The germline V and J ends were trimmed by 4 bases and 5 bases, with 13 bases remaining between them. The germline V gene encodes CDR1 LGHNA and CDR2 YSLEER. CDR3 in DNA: TGCGCCAGCAGCCGCGGAGACCGGGGAGATACGCAGTATTTT. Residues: CASSRGDRGDTQYF.

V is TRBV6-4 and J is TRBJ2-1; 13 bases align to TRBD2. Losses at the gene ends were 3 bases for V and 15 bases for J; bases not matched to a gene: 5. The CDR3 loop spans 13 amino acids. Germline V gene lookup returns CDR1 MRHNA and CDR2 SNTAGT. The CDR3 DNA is TGTGCCAGCAGTGAACTAGCGGGAGGGCTGCCGTTCTTC. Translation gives CASSELAGGLPFF.

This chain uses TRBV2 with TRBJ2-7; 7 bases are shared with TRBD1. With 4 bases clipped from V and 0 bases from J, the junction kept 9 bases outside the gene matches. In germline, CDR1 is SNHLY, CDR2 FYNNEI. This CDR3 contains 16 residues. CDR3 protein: CASSGPPGGPSYEQYV. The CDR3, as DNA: TGTGCCAGCAGTGGACCGCCAGGGGGACCCTCCTACGAGCAGTACGTC.

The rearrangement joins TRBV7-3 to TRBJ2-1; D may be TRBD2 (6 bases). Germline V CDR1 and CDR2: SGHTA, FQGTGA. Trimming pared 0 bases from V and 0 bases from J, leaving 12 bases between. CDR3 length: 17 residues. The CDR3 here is CASSLTGSGSSYNEQFF. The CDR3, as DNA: TGTGCCAGCAGCTTAACGGGTAGCGGAAGCTCCTACAATGAGCAGTTCTTC. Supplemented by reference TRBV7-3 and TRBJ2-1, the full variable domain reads GAGVSQTPSNKVTEKGKYVELRCDPISGHTALYWYRQSLGQGPEFLIYFQGTGAADDSGLPNDRFFAVRPEGSVSTLKIQRTERGDSAVYLCASSLTGSGSSYNEQFFGPGTRLTVL.

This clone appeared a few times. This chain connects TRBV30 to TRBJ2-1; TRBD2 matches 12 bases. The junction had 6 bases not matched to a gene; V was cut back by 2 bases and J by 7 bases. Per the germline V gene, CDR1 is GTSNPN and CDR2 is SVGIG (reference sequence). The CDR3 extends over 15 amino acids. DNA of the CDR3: TGTGCCTGGAGTCACGGACTAGCGGGGATGAATGAGCAGTTCTTC. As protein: CAWSHGLAGMNEQFF.

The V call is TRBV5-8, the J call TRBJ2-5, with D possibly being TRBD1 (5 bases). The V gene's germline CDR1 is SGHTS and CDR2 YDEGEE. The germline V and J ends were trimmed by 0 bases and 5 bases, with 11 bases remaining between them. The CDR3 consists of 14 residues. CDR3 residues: CASSLGQTRETQYF. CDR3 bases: TGTGCCAGCAGCTTGGGACAGACCAGGGAGACCCAGTACTTC.

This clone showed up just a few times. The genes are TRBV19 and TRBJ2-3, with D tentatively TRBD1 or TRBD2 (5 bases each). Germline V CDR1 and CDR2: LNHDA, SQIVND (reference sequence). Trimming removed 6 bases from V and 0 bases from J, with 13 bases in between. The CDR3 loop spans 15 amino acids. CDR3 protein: CASRLDRSSTDTQYF. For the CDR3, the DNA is TGTGCCAGTAGACTAGACAGATCTAGCACAGATACGCAGTATTTT.

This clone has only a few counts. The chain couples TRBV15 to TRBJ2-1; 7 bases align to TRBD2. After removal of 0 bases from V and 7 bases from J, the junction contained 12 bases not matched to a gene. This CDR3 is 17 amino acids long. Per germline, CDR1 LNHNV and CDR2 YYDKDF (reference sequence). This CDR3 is CATSRDRSALARNEQFF. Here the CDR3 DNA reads TGTGCCACCAGCAGAGATCGAAGCGCACTAGCGAGGAATGAGCAGTTCTTC.

The CDR3 sequence: CASSTTSGAYNEQFF. The CDR3 coding sequence is TGTGCCAGCAGCACAACTAGCGGGGCATACAATGAGCAGTTCTTC. The rearrangement joins TRBV7-8 to TRBJ2-1; 10 bases fit TRBD2. Germline V lookup: CDR1 SGHVS, CDR2 FQNEAQ. There are 15 residues in the CDR3. The V segment lost 5 bases and the J segment 4 bases; nucleotides outside the gene matches: 5.

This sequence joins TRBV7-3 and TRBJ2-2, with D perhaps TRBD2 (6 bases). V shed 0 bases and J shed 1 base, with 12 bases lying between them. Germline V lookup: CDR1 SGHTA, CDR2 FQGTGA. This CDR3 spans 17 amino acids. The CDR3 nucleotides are TGTGCCAGCAGCTTAACTGGTGGGACTCTGAACACCGGGGAGCTGTTTTTT. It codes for CASSLTGGTLNTGELFF.

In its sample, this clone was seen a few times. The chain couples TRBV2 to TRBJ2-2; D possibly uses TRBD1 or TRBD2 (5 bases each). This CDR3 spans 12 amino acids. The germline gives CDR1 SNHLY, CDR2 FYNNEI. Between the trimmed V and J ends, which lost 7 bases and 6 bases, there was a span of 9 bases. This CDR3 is CASTRGPGELFF. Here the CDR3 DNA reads TGTGCCAGCACACGGGGCCCCGGGGAGCTGTTTTTT.